Each of the 22 T cell receptor beta chains below was sequenced from the same sample in a study of early T cells in non-severe SARS-CoV-2 infection. TCRdb redid the calling of the 5' RACE reads with MiXCR, one entry per CDR3 protein. In the table there are 35,000 to 50,000 distinct CDR3 sequences, around 5.7% of which are singletons. The sequenced sample consisted of whole blood. The receptor source for this set is an adult who was a healthcare worker with PCR-confirmed SARS-CoV-2 infection or an uninfected control (not recorded which).

This clonotype showed up many times. The V gene is TRBV28, the J gene TRBJ2-7, with a weak D call TRBD1 (6 bases). CDR3 length: 15 amino acids. Germline lookup yields CDR1 MDHEN and CDR2 SYDVKM. Trimming took 3 bases from V and 2 from J, leaving 14 bases between them. The CDR3 nucleotides are TGTGCCAGCAGTTTGGTACGGGACACTCCCTACGAGCAGTACTTC. Protein sequence: CASSLVRDTPYEQYF. The variable domain in full, with the rest retrieved from reference TRBV28 and TRBJ2-7, is DVKVTQSSRYLVKRTGEKVFLECVQDMDHENMFWYRQDPGLGLRLIYFSYDVKMKEKGDIPEGYSVSREKKERFSLILESASTNQTSMYLCASSLVRDTPYEQYFGPGTRLTVT.

The V call is TRBV11-2, the J call TRBJ2-1; D perhaps matches TRBD2 (5 bases). V lost 5 bases, J lost 2 bases, and 10 bases lay in between. The V gene's germline CDR1 is SGHAT and CDR2 FQNNGV. This CDR3 has 14 residues. The CDR3 sequence: CASSPLSAYNEQFF. The CDR3, as DNA: TGTGCCAGCAGCCCCCTTAGCGCCTACAATGAGCAGTTCTTC.

The chain uses TRBV6-5 and TRBJ2-7; D perhaps matches TRBD2 (5 bases). Trimming took 8 bases from V and 0 from J, leaving 8 bases between them. Germline V gives CDR1 MNHEY, CDR2 SVGAGI. This CDR3 contains 12 residues. The CDR3 nucleotides are TGTGCCAGCTCCGGGAACTCCTACGAGCAGTACTTC. It is translated as CASSGNSYEQYF.

This rearrangement joins TRBV7-8 to TRBJ2-7; 7 bases align to TRBD1. This CDR3 has 15 amino acids. V lost 4 bases to trimming and J lost 2 bases; unmatched junction nucleotides: 8. Per the germline V gene, CDR1 is SGHVS and CDR2 is FQNEAQ. CDR3 coding DNA: TGTGCCAGCAGCTGGGGGACAGATAGGGCCTACGAGCAGTACTTC. It specifies CASSWGTDRAYEQYF.

The chain is built from TRBV19 and TRBJ2-7; D call uncertain. Germline CDR1 LNHDA, CDR2 SQIVND (reference sequence). Trimming stripped 8 bases from V and 4 bases from J, with 21 bases between. This CDR3 contains 15 residues. Written as DNA, the CDR3 is TGTGCCAGTCCAAAGCAACCCCTTACCCAGTACGAGCAGTACTTC. Its translation is CASPKQPLTQYEQYF. Full variable domain (outside the CDR3, taken from reference TRBV19 and TRBJ2-7): DGGITQSPKYLFRKEGQNVTLSCEQNLNHDAMYWYRQDPGQGLRLIYYSQIVNDFQKGDIAEGYSVSREKKESFPLTVTSAQKNPTAFYLCASPKQPLTQYEQYFGPGTRLTVT.

The genes are TRBV18 and TRBJ1-1; unclear D gene. Trimming shortened V by 5 bases and J by 2 bases, and 6 bases separated the two germline ends. Germline assignment: CDR1 KGHSH and CDR2 LQKENI. This CDR3 has 12 amino acids. For the CDR3, the DNA is TGTGCCAGCTCAGGGCCTAACACTGAAGCTTTCTTT. Its translation is CASSGPNTEAFF.

Many counts were recorded for this clonotype. The chain recombines TRBV6-6 with TRBJ2-4; D is perhaps TRBD1 or TRBD2 (6 bases each). The V end lost 7 bases, the J end lost 1 base, and 11 bases lay between the germline ends. The CDR3 is 14 residues long. CDR1 is MNHNY, CDR2 SVGAGI, per germline (reference sequence). The CDR3 is CASNSGGAKNIQYF. CDR3 coding DNA: TGTGCCAGCAACTCCGGGGGCGCCAAAAACATTCAGTACTTC.

This clonotype was counted a few times. This chain uses TRBV28 with TRBJ1-1; tentative D call: TRBD1 (6 bases). The CDR3 has 14 residues. Germline V lookup: CDR1 MDHEN, CDR2 SYDVKM. V was cut by 5 bases and J by 7 bases, with 17 bases left in between. The CDR3 loop is CASSPPTGPGEAFF. CDR3 DNA: TGTGCCAGCAGTCCGCCGACAGGTCCCGGTGAAGCTTTCTTT.

V is TRBV11-2 and J is TRBJ1-1; D unresolved. The CDR3 is 15 residues long. Germline V gene lookup returns CDR1 SGHAT and CDR2 FQNNGV. Trimming took 0 bases from V and 1 from J, leaving 9 bases between them. The CDR3 DNA is TGTGCCAGCAGCTTAGAGGGGAGTCCGAACACTGAAGCTTTCTTT. Its translation is CASSLEGSPNTEAFF.

This clonotype was seen many times. The V and J genes are TRBV28 and TRBJ2-5; 9 bases are shared with TRBD1. The trim removed 8 bases at V and 2 bases at J, leaving 6 bases unmatched. The CDR3 contains 14 residues. Germline loops: CDR1 MDHEN, CDR2 SYDVKM. This CDR3 reads CASGRDRVQETQYF. The DNA of the CDR3 is TGTGCCAGCGGCCGGGACAGGGTACAAGAGACCCAGTACTTC. Full variable domain (rest looked up from reference TRBV28 and TRBJ2-5): DVKVTQSSRYLVKRTGEKVFLECVQDMDHENMFWYRQDPGLGLRLIYFSYDVKMKEKGDIPEGYSVSREKKERFSLILESASTNQTSMYLCASGRDRVQETQYFGPGTRLLVL.

The rearrangement joins TRBV20-1 to TRBJ1-6; 9 positions agree with TRBD1. Germline CDR1 reads DFQATT; CDR2 reads SNEGSKA (reference sequence). The CDR3 has 15 amino acids. Trimming cost V 6 bases and J 7 bases; bases outside gene matches: 10. CDR3 nucleotide sequence: TGCAGTGCCGAGACCCGGGACAGGGTAAATTCACCCCTCCACTTT. Protein sequence: CSAETRDRVNSPLHF.

This rearrangement joins TRBV5-1 to TRBJ2-7, with 14 bases matching TRBD2. Germline values: CDR1 SGHRS, CDR2 YFSETQ. After removal of 5 bases from V and 3 bases from J, the junction contained 13 bases not matched to a gene. The CDR3 contains 18 residues. CDR3: CASRPGLAGGPGYYEQYF. CDR3 nucleotide sequence: TGCGCCAGCAGACCTGGACTAGCGGGGGGCCCAGGCTACTACGAGCAGTACTTC.

This clonotype has a handful of counts. V is TRBV6-1 and J is TRBJ2-3, with D perhaps assigned TRBD1 or TRBD2 (5 bases each). This CDR3 is built from 14 residues. V lost 6 bases to trimming and J lost 3 bases, with 13 bases between them. Germline CDR1 and CDR2: MNHNS and SASEGT. This CDR3 is CASRAPGTTDTQYF. CDR3 coding DNA: TGTGCCAGCAGAGCTCCGGGGACGACAGATACGCAGTATTTT.

This clonotype was seen repeatedly, ten times or more. The CDR3, as DNA: TGTGCCAGCTGGGCAGCACCTAACTATGGCTACACCTTC. It specifies CASWAAPNYGYTF. The V call is TRBV12-3 or TRBV12-4, the J call TRBJ1-2; D is ambiguous. Trimming took 8 bases from V and 0 from J, leaving 10 bases between them. The CDR3 has 13 amino acids.

This clonotype has more than one count but fewer than ten. The DNA for the CDR3 is TGTGCCAGCAGCCTTGACTTAGCGGGAAACTACGAGCAGTACTTC. Encoded protein: CASSLDLAGNYEQYF. This chain joins TRBV4-2 and TRBJ2-7, with 8 bases lining up with TRBD2. There are 15 residues in the CDR3. CDR1 is LGHNA and CDR2 is YNFKEQ in the germline V gene. Trimming cost V 4 bases and J 3 bases; bases outside gene matches: 8.

This clonotype was seen ten or more times. The genes are TRBV7-6 and TRBJ2-7; the match to TRBD1 covers 7 bases. The CDR3 has 13 amino acids. Germline V lookup: CDR1 SGHVS, CDR2 FNYEAQ. V shed 2 bases, J shed 3 bases, and the junction held 1 base outside the gene matches. The CDR3 DNA sequence: TGTGCCAGCAGCTTAAACAGGGGCTACGAGCAGTACTTC. It specifies CASSLNRGYEQYF. The full variable domain, its missing parts supplied by reference TRBV7-6 and TRBJ2-7, is GAGVSQSPRYKVTKRGQDVALRCDPISGHVSLYWYRQALGQGPEFLTYFNYEAQQDKSGLPNDRFSAERPEGSISTLTIQRTEQRDSAMYRCASSLNRGYEQYFGPGTRLTVT.

This clonotype appeared a few times. V usage is TRBV9 and J usage is TRBJ2-5; D not resolved. Germline values: CDR1 SGDLS, CDR2 YYNGEE. The CDR3 spans 14 residues. Trimming cost V 0 bases and J 2 bases, with 8 bases left between them. DNA for the CDR3: TGTGCCAGCAGCGTAGATTTGGCTCAAGAGACCCAGTACTTC. Translated: CASSVDLAQETQYF.

This clonotype was seen ten or more times. This rearrangement joins TRBV14 to TRBJ2-3; 8 bases match TRBD1. The CDR3 length is 15 residues. The germline V gene encodes CDR1 SGHDN and CDR2 FVKESK. J lost 0 bases, V lost 4 bases, and 3 bases had no gene match. CDR3 coding DNA: TGTGCCAGCAGCCTGACAGGGGCTAGCACAGATACGCAGTATTTT. Translation gives CASSLTGASTDTQYF. Full variable domain (remainder filled in from reference TRBV14 and TRBJ2-3): EAGVTQFPSHSVIEKGQTVTLRCDPISGHDNLYWYRRVMGKEIKFLLHFVKESKQDESGMPNNRFLAERTGGTYSTLKVQPAELEDSGVYFCASSLTGASTDTQYFGPGTRLTVL.

The chain recombines TRBV27 with TRBJ2-1; a possible D gene is TRBD2 (5 bases). Germline V gives CDR1 MNHEY, CDR2 SMNVEV (reference sequence). With 6 bases removed from V and 4 bases from J, the gap between germline ends came to 13 bases. The CDR3 runs 14 residues. The CDR3 DNA reads as TGTGCCAGCAGGGGCCTAACGGGGTACAATGAGCAGTTCTTC. Amino acids: CASRGLTGYNEQFF.

This clonotype came up a few times. This chain uses TRBV20-1 with TRBJ1-4; D is perhaps TRBD1 (5 bases). Germline lookup yields CDR1 DFQATT and CDR2 SNEGSKA (reference sequence). The CDR3 spans 13 residues. V lost 6 bases and J 5 bases, leaving 13 bases between the germline ends. CDR3 protein: CSARDGFNEKLFF. CDR3 nucleotide sequence: TGCAGTGCACGGGACGGCTTCAATGAAAAACTGTTTTTT.

This clonotype has more than one count but fewer than ten. The chain uses TRBV4-3 and TRBJ1-6; D ambiguous. The CDR3 runs to 16 residues. Germline CDR1 and CDR2: LGHNA and YSLEER. Trimming pared 0 bases from V and 0 bases from J, leaving 6 bases between. CDR3 sequence (DNA): TGCGCCAGCAGCCAAGATTGGAACTCCTATAATTCACCCCTCCACTTT. It codes for CASSQDWNSYNSPLHF.

The chain joins TRBV5-4 to TRBJ2-3; 7 positions agree with TRBD2. V trimming: 1 base; J trimming: 0 bases; junction bases outside the gene matches: 5. The CDR3 extends over 16 amino acids. Germline assignment: CDR1 SGHNT and CDR2 YYREEE (reference sequence). The DNA for the CDR3 is TGTGCCAGCAGCTTGCGTGGCGGGAGCAGCACAGATACGCAGTATTTT. This encodes CASSLRGGSSTDTQYF. Combining the CDR3 with reference TRBV5-4 and TRBJ2-3 gives the whole variable domain ETGVTQSPTHLIKTRGQQVTLRCSSQSGHNTVSWYQQALGQGPQFIFQYYREEENGRGNFPPRFSGLQFPNYSSELNVNALELDDSALYLCASSLRGGSSTDTQYFGPGTRLTVL.